The TCR beta chain described here comes from a study of cytomegalovirus exposure and HLA in healthy donors. The CDR3 is made up of 15 amino acids. The germline gives CDR1 SGDLS, CDR2 YYNGEE. V gave up 0 bases and J gave up 0 bases, with 8 bases separating them. Comment on this clone: Its antigen remains unknown.

Study results and caveats: CMV serostatus alone was available as immune exposure information.

Researchers ran the PCR with 60 Vbeta and 13 Jbeta primers. Repertoires were generated with immunoSEQ multiplex PCR, while TCRdb's copy carries only in-frame clones and drops some. The data contain over 110,000 clones, 73% of them seen just once; the ten biggest clones take up 1% to 1.5%. This receptor was obtained from a woman aged 35 to 49 in good health and CMV-seronegative. The chain links TRBV9 to TRBJ2-3; D ambiguous. Sequencing input: PBMCs. For the CDR3, the DNA is TGTGCCAGCAGCGTAGCGGTCCTTAGCACAGATACGCAGTATTTT. Translating gives CASSVAVLSTDTQYF.